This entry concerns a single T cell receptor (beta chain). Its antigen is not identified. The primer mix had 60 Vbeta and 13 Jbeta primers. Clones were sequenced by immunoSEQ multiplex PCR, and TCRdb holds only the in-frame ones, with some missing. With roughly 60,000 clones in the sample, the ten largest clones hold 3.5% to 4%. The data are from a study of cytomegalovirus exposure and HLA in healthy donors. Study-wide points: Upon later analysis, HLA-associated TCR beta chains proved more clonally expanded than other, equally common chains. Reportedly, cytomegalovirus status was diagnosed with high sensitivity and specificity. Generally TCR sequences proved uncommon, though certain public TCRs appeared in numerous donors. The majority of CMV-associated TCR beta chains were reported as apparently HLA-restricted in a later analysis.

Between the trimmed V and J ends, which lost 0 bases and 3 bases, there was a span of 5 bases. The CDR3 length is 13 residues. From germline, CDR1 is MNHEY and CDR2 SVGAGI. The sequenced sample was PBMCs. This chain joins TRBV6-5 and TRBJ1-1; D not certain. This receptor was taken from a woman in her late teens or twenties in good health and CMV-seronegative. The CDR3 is CASSYSPDTEAFF. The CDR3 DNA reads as TGTGCCAGCAGTTACTCCCCGGACACTGAAGCTTTCTTT.